The sequence of this TCR beta chain was determined in a study of cytomegalovirus exposure and HLA in healthy donors (dated by TCRdb to the late 2010s). As for the study more broadly: In an earlier analysis of around 540 of the donors, less than 350 Gb of sequence data and 95 million to 130 million unique TCR beta sequences from roughly 180 million T cells were reported. Roughly 320 gigabases of sequencing data and roughly 80 million unique TCR sequences made up an early release that covered nearly 650 HLA-typed donors. Of the 300 to 500 genotyped donors, approximately 81% were placed in the genetic ancestry cluster associated with self-reported Caucasian donors. The study was designed to test whether signatures of past pathogen exposure could be identified by cataloging public T cell receptors. The T cell repertoires of 666 subjects were profiled by immunosequencing and related to cytomegalovirus serostatus. Along with the approximately 700-subject first cohort, a separate validation cohort of 120 different subjects was used. High-throughput TCR immunosequencing, statistical association of individual TCRs with disease status, and machine learning were combined to predict cytomegalovirus infection status. In a later analysis, previously published TCR beta repertoires from more than 500 donors were re-analyzed and high-resolution HLA genotyping was added so that TCR occurrence patterns could be studied. In the later analysis, no new phenotypic data were used to find candidate immune exposures; instead, reliance was placed on TCR beta sequences and their occurrence across donors. An earlier analysis of several hundred of the donors used high-throughput TCR beta sequencing to judge whether each TCR beta V gene segment behaved as functional or pseudogenic. Donor age, sex, ethnicity and CMV serostatus were compiled alongside the repertoire data. A later genetic analysis used genome-wide SNP genotypes for about three fifths of the 666 donors, treating that subset as a discovery cohort. All discovery cohort repertoires had been generated using a single sequencing platform. Both class I and class II loci were covered by HLA typing, at four-digit resolution. Typing coverage differed by locus: A, B, C, DRB1 and DQB1 were typed in about 629-630 donors, DQA1 in 522, DPA1 in roughly 590, and DPB1 in just under 490. Four to six DR-DQ haplotypes were handled as single units for association and clustering, since linkage in the cohort was strong. On average, 235,054 unique TCR beta nucleotide sequences were sequenced per donor among fewer than 500 genotyped donors of the cohort, with about 19% of those sequences being non-productive. Study-level results and caveats: An earlier analysis of some 590 of the donors showed that most TCR beta V segments appeared in productive rearrangements either about 87% or about 30% of the time, which broadly matched IMGT annotations. An association between a missense DCLRE1C variant and V-gene and J-gene trimming of TCR beta chains was found in a later genetic analysis and replicated in an independent cohort. Sequencing depth was assumed to be roughly uniform across donors in the presence/absence analyses, though that assumption may not hold. In a later analysis, TCR association rates were found to vary across HLA loci, with the most associated TCRs seen for DRB1 alleles and the fewest for HLA-C alleles. Cytomegalovirus status was reported to be diagnosed by the classifier with high specificity and sensitivity in both the original and validation cohorts. A later analysis reported that several top co-occurrence clusters appeared linked to parvovirus B19, influenza, CMV and Epstein-Barr virus. A later analysis found that most CMV-associated TCR beta chains appeared HLA-restricted, with HLA associations seemingly driven largely by CMV exposure. Linkage disequilibrium might explain the correlated functional status among segregating V segments, but an unknown experimental factor could not be ruled out. Most TCR sequences were observed very rarely across donors, whereas some public TCRs were present in many individuals. Compared with equally common non-associated chains, HLA-associated TCR beta chains in a later analysis were more clonally expanded and had lower generation probabilities. A total of about 180 TCR beta chains were listed by the study as associated with cytomegalovirus. The authors suggested that the approach could potentially be extended to other disease states and immunological phenotypes. A few of the identified cytomegalovirus-associated TCR beta chains were confirmed in vitro to be specific for cytomegalovirus antigens. Immune exposure information for the cohort was limited to CMV serostatus. HLA typing was unavailable for some donors at each locus, so association tests used only the typed subset. A later genetic analysis reported fewer N-insertions in productive TCRs among donors in an Asian-associated ancestry cluster than the roughly 640-donor mean. The 87-base-pair reads could not distinguish some IMGT-functional V segments, including TRBV6-2 and TRBV6-3, so those segments were excluded. In this cohort, only TCR beta chains were sequenced, and detectable features were limited by the absence of alpha or paired-chain data. When HLA alleles, especially DR and DQ, strongly co-occurred, attributing TCR associations to individual alleles was difficult. A cluster of highly shared sequence variants was judged likely to represent a technical artifact of the sequencing pipeline. A further reported finding was that TCR beta sequences accurately predicted the HLA-A and HLA-B alleles for most subjects in the first cohort. Because counts were too low, around 18 rarely observed V segments, including chromosome 9 orphons, were left out of the earlier analysis of 587 of the donors. A later analysis associated 16,951 TCR beta sequences with specific HLA alleles at a false discovery rate of 0.05.

Libraries were built with the immunoSEQ multiplex PCR assay. The multiplex PCR relied on a mix of 60 forward primers for TCR Vbeta segments and 13 reverse primers for TCR Jbeta segments. The CDR3 region of rearranged TCR beta genes was amplified from genomic DNA by a multiplex PCR assay. On the Illumina HiSeq System, the amplified TCR beta libraries were sequenced as 87-base-pair reads. Regarding the original processing steps: Across the 700 or so repertoires, a later analysis counted tens of millions of unique TCR beta chains, around 11 million of which were shared by at least two donors. To remove PCR and sequencing errors, raw reads were error-corrected and collapsed into unique sequences using a nearest-neighbor algorithm that merged closely related sequences. CDR3 sequences were aligned to IMGT reference sequences to assign V, D and J gene segments. For a sequence to be retained, a match of at least six nucleotides to both a V gene segment and a J gene segment was required. A rearrangement counted as productive if the CDR3 had no stop codons and remained in frame with V and J, and every other rearrangement counted as non-productive. CDR3 was defined according to IMGT convention as the region running from the second conserved V-encoded cysteine to the conserved J-encoded phenylalanine. Sequences without an unambiguous match to a single V gene segment were excluded from the earlier analysis of several hundred of the donors. An earlier analysis of fewer than 750 of the donors classified V segments as functional when productive rearrangements were above 56.7% and as segregating when the standard deviation between donors was above 5%. A statistical classification framework was developed to diagnose cytomegalovirus status using the catalog of TCR beta chain sequences. A later analysis assigned V and J genes by comparing TCR nucleotide sequences with IMGT/GENE-DB human TR gene sequences. In a later analysis, CDR3 sequences and most-parsimonious VDJ recombination scenarios were assigned using the TCRdist pipeline. In a later analysis, each TCR beta chain was defined by its CDR3 amino acid sequence together with its V-gene family, and reads lacking a unique V-gene family were excluded. In a later analysis, around 650 highly shared, low-generation-probability nucleotide sequences were removed to address suspected cross-contamination and a sequencing artifact. In a later analysis, a clonal expansion index for each public chain was calculated from normalized within-repertoire ranks of inferred template counts. In a later analysis, generation probabilities were computed using a VDJ recombination model fitted to out-of-frame rearrangements, and the results were checked against IGoR. In a later analysis, TCR-TCR, TCR-HLA and TCR-CMV co-occurrence was scored with hypergeometric tests, and a repertoire-size bias correction was applied to TCR pairs. A later analysis estimated false discovery rates by permuting HLA or CMV assignments 20 times. In a later analysis, co-occurring TCRs were grouped using DBSCAN, with TCRdist sequence similarity added in when clustering inside HLA-allele-positive subsets. Repertoires with fewer than 30,000 or more than 120,000 public chains, plus five repertoires with anomalous nucleotide sharing, were excluded from co-occurrence clustering. The clones in this table, taken by TCRdb from immuneACCESS, are in-frame only. Not every clone is retained; where verified, under half of the shortfall comes from an unresolved V gene, and the cause of the rest is unknown. V and J calls and clone size come straight from that table; D and trimming were deduced from the DNA. This sample comprises tens of thousands of clones, more than 75% of them detected only once. The ten top clones hold about 3.8% of the sample.

The cohort comprised several hundred healthy bone marrow donors. At the time of sampling, all cohort members were nominally healthy, though unrecorded immune exposures were likely present. The donor tested CMV seronegative and was one of the 352 seronegative cohort members. A peripheral blood sample was provided by each donor, and peripheral blood mononuclear cells were used for TCR beta sequencing. Genomic DNA extraction from the blood cell samples was performed with the Qiagen DNeasy Blood Extraction Kit. According to the germline V gene, CDR1 reads SGHRS and CDR2 reads YFSETQ. V gives up 5 bases and J gives up 7 bases, and the segment between their germline ends measures 22 bases. Including cysteine and phenylalanine, the CDR3 has 16 amino acids. Here the CDR3 DNA is all that survives: 48 bases in frame from base 1. With respect to this clone: Its antigen is currently not known. Qualities for individual bases were not recorded, and no much larger clone is one base off.

The sequence derives from a woman in her forties in good health and CMV-seronegative. Recombination linked TRBV5-1 to TRBJ2-1; TRBD2 might be the D gene, on 6 matching bases. The sample was PBMCs. The nucleotide sequence reads as follows: TGCGCCAGCAGTTTTACGAGCGGGCCCACGGGGAATGAGCAGTTCTTC. It translates to CASSFTSGPTGNEQFF.